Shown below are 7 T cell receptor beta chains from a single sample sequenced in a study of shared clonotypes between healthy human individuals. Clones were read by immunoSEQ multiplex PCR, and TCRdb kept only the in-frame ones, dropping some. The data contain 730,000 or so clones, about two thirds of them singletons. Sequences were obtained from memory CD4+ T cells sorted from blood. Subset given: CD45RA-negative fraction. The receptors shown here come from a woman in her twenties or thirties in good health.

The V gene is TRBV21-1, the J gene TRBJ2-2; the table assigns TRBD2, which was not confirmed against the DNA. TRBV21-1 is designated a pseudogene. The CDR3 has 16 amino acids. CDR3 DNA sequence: TGTGCCAGCAGCAAATGCAGGGACTTAGCACCCGGGGAGCTGTTTTTT. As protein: CASSKCRDLAPGELFF.

The DNA for the CDR3 is TGTGCCAGTAGTCCAGGGCGGGACGCCAACACTGAAGCTTTCTTT. Translated: CASSPGRDANTEAFF. The chain recombines TRBV19 with TRBJ1-1; weak D call: TRBD1 (5 bases). This CDR3 spans 15 amino acids. V dropped 5 bases and J dropped 2 bases, with 15 bases sitting between them. Germline V lookup: CDR1 LNHDA, CDR2 SQIVND (reference sequence).

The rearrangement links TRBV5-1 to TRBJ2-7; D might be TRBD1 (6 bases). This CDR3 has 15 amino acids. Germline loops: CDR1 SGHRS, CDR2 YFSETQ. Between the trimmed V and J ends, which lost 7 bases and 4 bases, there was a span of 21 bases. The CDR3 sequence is CASSPLGASGYEQYF. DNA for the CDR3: TGCGCCAGCTCTCCCTTGGGGGCGTCTGGGTACGAGCAGTACTTC.

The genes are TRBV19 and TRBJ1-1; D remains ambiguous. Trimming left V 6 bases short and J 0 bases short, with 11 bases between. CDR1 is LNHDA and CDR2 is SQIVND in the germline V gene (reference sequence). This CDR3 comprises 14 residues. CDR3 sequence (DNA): TGTGCCAGTAGGGCAGGAGCGCTGAACACTGAAGCTTTCTTT. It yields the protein CASRAGALNTEAFF. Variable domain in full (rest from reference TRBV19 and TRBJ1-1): DGGITQSPKYLFRKEGQNVTLSCEQNLNHDAMYWYRQDPGQGLRLIYYSQIVNDFQKGDIAEGYSVSREKKESFPLTVTSAQKNPTAFYLCASRAGALNTEAFFGQGTRLTVV.

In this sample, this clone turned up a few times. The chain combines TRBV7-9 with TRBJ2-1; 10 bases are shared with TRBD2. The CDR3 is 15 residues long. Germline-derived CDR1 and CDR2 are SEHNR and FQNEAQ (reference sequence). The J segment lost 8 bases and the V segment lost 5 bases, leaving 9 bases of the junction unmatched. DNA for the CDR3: TGTGCCAGCAGCCTCGCTAGCGGGAGTTTCGATGAGCAGTTCTTC. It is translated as CASSLASGSFDEQFF.

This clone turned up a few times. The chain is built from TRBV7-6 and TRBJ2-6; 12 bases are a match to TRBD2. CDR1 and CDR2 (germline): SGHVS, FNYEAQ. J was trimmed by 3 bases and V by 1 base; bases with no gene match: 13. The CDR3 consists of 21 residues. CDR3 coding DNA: TGTGCCAGCAGCTTAGTCCGCTCCGGACTAGCGGGAAGTGGTGGGGCCAACGTCCTGACTTTC. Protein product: CASSLVRSGLAGSGGANVLTF.

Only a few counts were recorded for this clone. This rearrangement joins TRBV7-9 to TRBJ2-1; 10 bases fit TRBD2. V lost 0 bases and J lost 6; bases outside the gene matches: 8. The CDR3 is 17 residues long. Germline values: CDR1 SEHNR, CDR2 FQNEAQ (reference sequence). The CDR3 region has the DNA TGTGCCAGCAGCTTAGCCGGGTCTAGCGGGAGTTTCAATGAGCAGTTCTTC. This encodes CASSLAGSSGSFNEQFF.